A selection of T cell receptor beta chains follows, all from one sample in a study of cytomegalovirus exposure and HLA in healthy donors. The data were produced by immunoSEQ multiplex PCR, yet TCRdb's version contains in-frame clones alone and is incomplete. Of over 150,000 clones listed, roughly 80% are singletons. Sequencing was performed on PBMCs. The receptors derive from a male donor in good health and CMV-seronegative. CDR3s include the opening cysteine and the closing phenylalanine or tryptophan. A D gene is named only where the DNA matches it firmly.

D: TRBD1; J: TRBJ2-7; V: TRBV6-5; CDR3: CASSFQTGGYEQYF
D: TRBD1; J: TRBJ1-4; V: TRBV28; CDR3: CASLSRGEKLFF
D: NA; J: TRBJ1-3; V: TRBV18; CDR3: CASSPAGVFSGNTIYF
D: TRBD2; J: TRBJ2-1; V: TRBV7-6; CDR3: CASSWEGSYNEQFF
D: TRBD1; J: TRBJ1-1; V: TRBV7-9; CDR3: CASSLIGGGNTEAFF
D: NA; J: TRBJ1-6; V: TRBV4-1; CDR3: CASNSGLAFNSPLHF
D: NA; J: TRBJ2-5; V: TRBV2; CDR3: CASSWTEQETQYF
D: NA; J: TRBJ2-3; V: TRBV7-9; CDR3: CASSESLSTDTQYF
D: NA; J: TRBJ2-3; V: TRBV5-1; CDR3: CASSLGFRRTQDTQYF
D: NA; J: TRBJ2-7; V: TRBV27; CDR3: CASSWSGSSYEQYF
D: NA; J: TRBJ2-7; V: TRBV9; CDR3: CASSVSPAEGEQYF
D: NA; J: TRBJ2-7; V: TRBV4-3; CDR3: CASSQIPGLAYEQYF
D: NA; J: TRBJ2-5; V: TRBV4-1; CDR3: CASSQGVGRGETQYF
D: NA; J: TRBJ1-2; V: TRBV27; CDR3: CASTRGFNYGYTF
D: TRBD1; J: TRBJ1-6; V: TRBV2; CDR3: CASRRQGNRNSPLHF
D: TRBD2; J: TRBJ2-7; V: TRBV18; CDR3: CASSSPSGSFNDEQYF
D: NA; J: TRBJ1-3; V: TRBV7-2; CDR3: CASSPHNSGNTIYF
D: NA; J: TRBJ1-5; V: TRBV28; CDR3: CASSLIRGGQPQHF
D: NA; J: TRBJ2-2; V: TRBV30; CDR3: CAWSWGVDTGELFF
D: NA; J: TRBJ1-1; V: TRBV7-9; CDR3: CASSLGGSGTEAFF
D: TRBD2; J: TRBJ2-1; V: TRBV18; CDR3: CASSLPSGRRNNEQFF
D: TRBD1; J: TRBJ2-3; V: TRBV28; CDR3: CASSYRGLTTDTQYF
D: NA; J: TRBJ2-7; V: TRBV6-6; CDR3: CASSLTGSSYEQYF
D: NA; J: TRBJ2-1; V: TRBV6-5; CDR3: CASSIDRSSYNEQFF
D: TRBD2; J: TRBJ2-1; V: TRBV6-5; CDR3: CASSSGGGGLYNEQFF
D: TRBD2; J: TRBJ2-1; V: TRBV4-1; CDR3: CASSQGPLAGGRNEQFF
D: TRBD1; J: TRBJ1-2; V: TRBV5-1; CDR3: CASSLGPTGRGYTF
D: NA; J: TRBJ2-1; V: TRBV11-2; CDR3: CASSSGLNNEQFF
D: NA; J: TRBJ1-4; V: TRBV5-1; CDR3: CASSLGRLDGEKLFF
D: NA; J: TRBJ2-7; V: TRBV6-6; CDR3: CASSYATGIEQYF
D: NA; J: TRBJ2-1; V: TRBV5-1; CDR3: CASSPGTQNFNEQFF
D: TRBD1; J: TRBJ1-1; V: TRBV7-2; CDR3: CASSLGPGQGRTEAFF
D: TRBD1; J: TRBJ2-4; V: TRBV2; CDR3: CASSETGQGAKNIQYF
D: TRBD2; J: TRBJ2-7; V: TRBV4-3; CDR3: CASSQAPGTSGSHEQYF
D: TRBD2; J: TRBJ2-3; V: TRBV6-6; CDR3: CASSSGTSGRDTQYF
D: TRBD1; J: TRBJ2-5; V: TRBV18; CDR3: CASSPKISGGQETQYF
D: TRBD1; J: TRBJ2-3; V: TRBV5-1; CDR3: CASSPGTGRDTQYF
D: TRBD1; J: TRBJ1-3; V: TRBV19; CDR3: CASRTGLDTIYF
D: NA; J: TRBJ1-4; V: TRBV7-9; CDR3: CASSPTGTTNEKLFF
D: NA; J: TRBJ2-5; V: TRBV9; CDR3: CASSVQGFQETQYF
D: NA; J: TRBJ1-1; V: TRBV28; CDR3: CASSSAGFWNTEAFF
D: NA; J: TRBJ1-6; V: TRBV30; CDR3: CAWRESRGNSPLHF
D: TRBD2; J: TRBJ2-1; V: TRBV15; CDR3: CATSRSSLGLAGGDTGEQFF
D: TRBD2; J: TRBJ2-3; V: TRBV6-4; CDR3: CASSRLAGTDTQYF
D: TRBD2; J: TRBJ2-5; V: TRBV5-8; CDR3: CASSLGSGRAGETQYF
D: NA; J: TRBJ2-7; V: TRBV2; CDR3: CASRGPSTTSYEQYF
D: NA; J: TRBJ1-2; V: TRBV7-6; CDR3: CASSPTGYDGYTF
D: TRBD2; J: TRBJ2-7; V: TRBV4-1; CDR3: CASSQEGSGSSEQYF
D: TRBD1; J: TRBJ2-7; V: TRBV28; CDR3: CASGPGQARHEQYF
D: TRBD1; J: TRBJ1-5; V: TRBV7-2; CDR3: CASSWGQAPQHF
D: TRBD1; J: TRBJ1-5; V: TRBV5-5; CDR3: CASSYGTGGGMGTQPQHF
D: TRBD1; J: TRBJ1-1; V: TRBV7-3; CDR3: CASSPGQGTEAFF
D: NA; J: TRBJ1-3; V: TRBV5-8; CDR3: CASSIGQTFAGNTIYF
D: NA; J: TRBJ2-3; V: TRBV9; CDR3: CASNQRGSGDTQYF
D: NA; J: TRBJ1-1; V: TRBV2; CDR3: CASSEQGRANTEAFF
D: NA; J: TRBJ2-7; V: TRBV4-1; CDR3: CASSHPGGQYEQYF